This record covers a single TCR beta chain. The sample comes from a study of blood T cell repertoires in COVID-19. The CDR3 is made up of 15 amino acids. Germline CDR1 SGDLS, CDR2 YYNGEE. V shed 2 bases, J shed 5 bases, and the junction held 3 bases outside the gene matches. As originally analysed: Estimates of nucleated cell counts were drawn from the amplification of reference gene primers. Data came from immunoSEQ multiplex PCR; TCRdb stores just in-frame clones and leaves some out. V and J calls and clone size are copied from that table; D and trimming were computed from the DNA. The sample lists 360,000 or so clones; more than 70% were seen once.

Sequencing was done on a sample of PBMCs or T cells enriched from blood (not recorded which). The receptor's source is a woman under 40 who had been exposed to COVID-19. This sequence joins TRBV9 and TRBJ2-1, with 11 positions matching TRBD2. The CDR3, as DNA: TGTGCCAGCAGCGTCACTAGCGGGAGTCACAATGAGCAGTTCTTC. It yields the protein CASSVTSGSHNEQFF.